Following are 21 T cell receptor beta chains from one sample sequenced in a study of shared clonotypes between healthy human individuals. Repertoires were generated with immunoSEQ multiplex PCR, while TCRdb's copy carries only in-frame clones and drops some. The sample consists of 2 million to 2.5 million clones, roughly 93% of them appearing once. The sample was naive CD4+ T cells from PBMCs. Documented subset: CD45RA+ positively selected. The receptors shown here come from a man aged 18 to 29 in good health. Some clones in this sample may be carry-over from other donors' samples.

The chain uses TRBV19 and TRBJ1-2; D may be TRBD1 (6 bases). V lost 7 bases to trimming and J lost 6 bases, with 15 bases between them. The CDR3 spans 13 residues. CDR1 and CDR2 from the germline V gene are LNHDA and SQIVND (reference sequence). The CDR3 region has the DNA TGTGCCAGTACCCCTAGGGGGAGGAATGGCTACACCTTC. Amino acid sequence: CASTPRGRNGYTF.

Written as DNA, the CDR3 is TGTGCCAGCTCTCCTGGACAGGGGGCGGCTGGCTACACCTTC. Its translation is CASSPGQGAAGYTF. This chain joins TRBV18 and TRBJ1-2; 11 bases match TRBD1. Germline V lookup: CDR1 KGHSH, CDR2 LQKENI. V was pared by 6 bases and J by 7 bases, with 7 bases of the junction left unmatched. The length of the CDR3 is 14 residues.

The J gene is TRBJ1-2, the V gene TRBV5-1; a possible D gene is TRBD1 (5 bases). The germline CDR1 and CDR2 sequences are SGHRS and YFSETQ. The length of the CDR3 is 15 residues. Trimming removed 1 base from V and 1 base from J, with 11 bases in between. The CDR3 spells CASSLSGGGNYGYTF. The DNA for the CDR3 is TGCGCCAGCAGCTTGTCCGGGGGTGGTAACTATGGCTACACCTTC.

J is TRBJ2-7 and V is TRBV5-4, with a possible D match to TRBD1 (6 bases). Germline V gene lookup returns CDR1 SGHNT and CDR2 YYREEE (reference sequence). The CDR3 extends over 15 amino acids. V lost 4 bases, J lost 0 bases, and 14 bases lay in between. The CDR3 nucleotides are TGTGCCAGCAGCGCGCCCGGGACATACTCCTACGAGCAGTACTTC. Encoded protein: CASSAPGTYSYEQYF.

The chain employs TRBV5-4 and TRBJ2-1, with D tentatively TRBD1 (6 bases). The CDR3 consists of 15 residues. The V gene lost 6 bases and the J gene lost 0 bases, with 13 bases spanning the gap. From germline, CDR1 is SGHNT and CDR2 YYREEE (reference sequence). CDR3 amino acids: CASKLRGSSYNEQFF. The DNA of the CDR3 is TGTGCCAGCAAACTGAGGGGGAGCTCCTACAATGAGCAGTTCTTC. Looking up the rest from reference TRBV5-4 and TRBJ2-1 gives the full variable domain: ETGVTQSPTHLIKTRGQQVTLRCSSQSGHNTVSWYQQALGQGPQFIFQYYREEENGRGNFPPRFSGLQFPNYSSELNVNALELDDSALYLCASKLRGSSYNEQFFGPGTRLTVL.

The chain carries TRBV7-9 and TRBJ1-2; 9 bases are a match to TRBD1. Germline values: CDR1 SEHNR, CDR2 FQNEAQ (reference sequence). The ends lost 2 bases at V and 4 bases at J; junction bases unmatched: 11. CDR3 length: 17 amino acids. CDR3 in amino acids: CASSLTGGANYPYGYTF. For the CDR3, the DNA is TGTGCCAGCAGCTTAACAGGGGGCGCGAATTATCCCTATGGCTACACCTTC.

The genes are TRBV18 and TRBJ1-5; tentatively, D is TRBD1 (6 bases). This CDR3 has 17 residues. Germline V lookup: CDR1 KGHSH, CDR2 LQKENI. The ends were cut back, 0 bases at V and 2 bases at J, with 14 bases in the middle. The DNA of the CDR3 is TGTGCCAGCTCACCACCGCGGGGGGCTGGTCGCAATCAGCCCCAGCATTTT. It yields the protein CASSPPRGAGRNQPQHF.

The chain joins TRBV18 to TRBJ2-7; 9 nucleotides match TRBD1. This CDR3 contains 13 residues. Germline lookup yields CDR1 KGHSH and CDR2 LQKENI. Trimming at V came to 3 bases and at J to 6 bases, leaving 3 bases not matched to a gene. As DNA, the CDR3 is TGTGCCAGCTCACCCCCGGACAGGGGCGAGCAGTACTTC. This gives the protein CASSPPDRGEQYF.

The chain carries TRBV5-4 and TRBJ2-3; D may be TRBD1 or TRBD2 (5 bases each). Trimming stripped 2 bases from V and 5 bases from J, with 15 bases between. Germline V gene data show CDR1 as SGHNT and CDR2 as YYREEE (reference sequence). This CDR3 is built from 15 residues. The CDR3 bases are TGTGCCAGCAGCTTAGGCGGGCCTGGGGGAGATACGCAGTATTTT. This translates into CASSLGGPGGDTQYF.

The chain carries TRBV10-2 and TRBJ1-1; TRBD1 matches 9 bases. The junction had 10 bases not matched to a gene; V was cut back by 1 base and J by 4 bases. Germline V lookup: CDR1 WSHSY, CDR2 SAAADI. CDR3 length equals 17 residues. The CDR3 region is CASSEFEIGQGSTEAFF. The DNA of the CDR3 is TGCGCCAGCAGTGAGTTTGAGATAGGACAGGGGAGCACTGAAGCTTTCTTT.

V is TRBV18 and J is TRBJ2-3; 7 nucleotides align to TRBD2. Germline loops: CDR1 KGHSH, CDR2 LQKENI. V was clipped by 3 bases and J by 6 bases; unmatched bases: 15. CDR3 length: 17 residues. CDR3 coding DNA: TGTGCCAGCTCACCGCTACCTAGCGGACCATCACCGGATACGCAGTATTTT. The encoded protein is CASSPLPSGPSPDTQYF.

V and J are TRBV6-1 and TRBJ1-2, with unresolved D. This CDR3 contains 15 residues. The germline CDR1 and CDR2 sequences are MNHNS and SASEGT. V was trimmed by 2 bases and J by 3 bases, leaving 13 bases between them. The CDR3 sequence is CASSEYRVLYYGYTF. CDR3 nucleotides: TGTGCCAGCAGTGAATATAGGGTTCTCTACTATGGCTACACCTTC.

The chain uses TRBV2 and TRBJ2-3, with D unresolved. Germline assignment: CDR1 SNHLY and CDR2 FYNNEI. This CDR3 comprises 12 residues. Trimming cost V 6 bases and J 4 bases, with 8 bases left between them. In DNA form, the CDR3 reads TGTGCCAGCAGGGGTGGTTCAGATACGCAGTATTTT. This sequence encodes CASRGGSDTQYF.

The chain uses TRBV2 and TRBJ2-3; 11 nucleotides align to TRBD1. The CDR3 length is 18 residues. The germline V gene encodes CDR1 SNHLY and CDR2 FYNNEI. V lost 8 bases and J lost 1; bases outside the gene matches: 14. CDR3 sequence (DNA): TGTGCCAGCCGTTCCGGGACAGGGGGATCCTTGGGCACAGATACGCAGTATTTT. Its protein product is CASRSGTGGSLGTDTQYF.

J is TRBJ2-5 and V is TRBV6-1; D is unresolved. V gave up 5 bases and J gave up 4 bases, with 17 bases separating them. The germline V gene encodes CDR1 MNHNS and CDR2 SASEGT. This CDR3 contains 15 residues. CDR3 loop: CASSSLSRHAETQYF. CDR3 coding DNA: TGTGCCAGCAGTTCGCTTAGCCGACACGCAGAGACCCAGTACTTC.

The J gene is TRBJ1-1, the V gene TRBV27, with D possibly matching TRBD1 (6 bases). Germline V lookup: CDR1 MNHEY, CDR2 SMNVEV (reference sequence). This CDR3 comprises 14 residues. The germline V and J ends were trimmed by 7 bases and 2 bases, with 14 bases remaining between them. The CDR3 sequence is CASKGDRKNTEAFF. DNA of the CDR3: TGTGCCAGCAAGGGGGACCGAAAAAACACTGAAGCTTTCTTT.

Concerning this clone itself: Other nucleotide sequences from this sample produce the same CDR3. The J gene is TRBJ2-3, the V gene TRBV5-1, with 8 bases that match TRBD1. The CDR3 has 14 amino acids. Trimming cost V 0 bases and J 6 bases; bases outside gene matches: 3. CDR1 and CDR2 (germline): SGHRS, YFSETQ. CDR3 sequence reads: CASSLGQGSDTQYF. The CDR3 DNA is TGCGCCAGCAGCTTGGGACAGGGGAGTGATACGCAGTATTTT.

The chain recombines TRBV28 with TRBJ1-2; 11 nucleotides line up with TRBD1. CDR1 and CDR2 (germline): MDHEN, SYDVKM. After removal of 4 bases from V and 7 bases from J, the junction contained 11 bases not matched to a gene. The CDR3 totals 16 residues. CDR3 in amino acids: CASSSRIGQGAFGYTF. The CDR3 DNA follows: TGTGCCAGCAGTTCCCGAATCGGACAGGGGGCGTTTGGCTACACCTTC.

This clone has a single count. The chain combines TRBV4-2 with TRBJ2-3, with D tentatively TRBD2 (5 bases). V was clipped by 0 bases and J by 8 bases, with 15 bases between them. The CDR3 is 15 amino acids. Germline V gives CDR1 LGHNA, CDR2 YNFKEQ. CDR3 in amino acids: CASSQDLGVGSTQYF. CDR3 coding DNA: TGTGCCAGCAGCCAAGACTTGGGAGTCGGAAGTACGCAGTATTTT.

On this clone itself: At the DNA level, this CDR3 is encoded by other sequences in the same sample as well. The chain joins TRBV18 to TRBJ2-7; D unresolved. Germline-derived CDR1 and CDR2 are KGHSH and LQKENI. The CDR3 has 13 amino acids. Trimming shortened V by 3 bases and J by 4 bases, and 10 bases separated the two germline ends. The CDR3 reads CASSPTPGYEQYF. Written as DNA, the CDR3 is TGTGCCAGCTCACCGACCCCAGGTTACGAGCAGTACTTC.

The rearrangement links TRBV29-1 to TRBJ2-1; D may be TRBD1 (5 bases). CDR1 and CDR2 (germline): SQVTM, ANQGSEA. The CDR3 loop spans 12 amino acids. Trimming cost V 7 bases and J 1 base, with 8 bases left between them. CDR3 sequence: CSGGSSYNEQFF. CDR3 nucleotides: TGCAGCGGGGGCTCTTCCTACAATGAGCAGTTCTTC.